The clone carrying this TCR beta chain showed up just once. The table came from immunoSEQ multiplex PCR; TCRdb's copy has only in-frame clones and leaves some out. The sample holds fewer than 100,000 clones, 90% to 95% seen once. The data derive from a study of blood T cell repertoires in COVID-19. About the study: The United States, Italy and Spain were the sources of the acute and convalescent COVID-19 samples.

This CDR3 has 14 amino acids. Per germline, CDR1 SGHRS and CDR2 YFSETQ. Losses at the gene ends were 9 bases for V and 0 bases for J; bases not matched to a gene: 7. The chain employs TRBV5-1 and TRBJ2-3, with 7 bases identical to TRBD1. The sequence was collected from a woman aged 45-65 years in a cohort sampled during active COVID-19. Sequencing was done on a sample of peripheral blood. CDR3 protein: CATSRGGSTDTQYF. In nucleotides, the CDR3 is TGCGCCACCTCCCGAGGGGGCAGCACAGATACGCAGTATTTT.